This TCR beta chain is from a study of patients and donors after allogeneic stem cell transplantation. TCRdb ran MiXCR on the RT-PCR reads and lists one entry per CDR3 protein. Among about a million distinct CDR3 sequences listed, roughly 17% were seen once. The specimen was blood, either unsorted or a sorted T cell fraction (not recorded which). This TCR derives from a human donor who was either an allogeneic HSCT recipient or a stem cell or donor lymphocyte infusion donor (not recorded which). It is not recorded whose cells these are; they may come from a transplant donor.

Here the CDR3 DNA reads TGTGCCAGCAGAAGACTTTCGCGGTCAGAGTACAATGAGCAGTTCTTC. As protein: CASRRLSRSEYNEQFF. The chain links TRBV2 to TRBJ2-1; D call uncertain. Germline lookup yields CDR1 SNHLY and CDR2 FYNNEI. The CDR3 loop spans 16 amino acids. Trimming removed 6 bases at V and 4 bases at J, with 19 bases between. The variable domain in full, completed from reference TRBV2 and TRBJ2-1, reads EPEVTQTPSHQVTQMGQEVILRCVPISNHLYFYWYRQILGQKVEFLVSFYNNEISEKSEIFDDQFSVERPDGSNFTLKIRSTKLEDSAMYFCASRRLSRSEYNEQFFGPGTRLTVL.